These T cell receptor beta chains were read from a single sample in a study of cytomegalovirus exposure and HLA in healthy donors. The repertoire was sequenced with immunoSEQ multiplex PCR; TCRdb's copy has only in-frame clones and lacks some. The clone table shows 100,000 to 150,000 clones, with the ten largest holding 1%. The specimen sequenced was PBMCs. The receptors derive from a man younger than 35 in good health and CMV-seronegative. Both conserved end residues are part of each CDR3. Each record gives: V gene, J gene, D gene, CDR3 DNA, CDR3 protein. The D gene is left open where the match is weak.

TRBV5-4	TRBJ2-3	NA	TGTGCCAGCAGCTCCTTTGCGGGGAGCACAGATACGCAGTATTTT	CASSSFAGSTDTQYF
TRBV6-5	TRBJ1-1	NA	TGTGCCAGCAGACGGGGGGGGATCACTGAAGCTTTCTTT	CASRRGGITEAFF
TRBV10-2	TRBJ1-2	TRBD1	TGCGCCAGCATACCAGGACAGGGCTATGGCTACACCTTC	CASIPGQGYGYTF
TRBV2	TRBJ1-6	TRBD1	TGTGCCAGCAGCGGGACAGGAGGTTATAATTCACCCCTCCACTTT	CASSGTGGYNSPLHF
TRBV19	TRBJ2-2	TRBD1	TGTGCCGGCTCGGGACAGGGGACCGGGGAGCTGTTTTTT	CAGSGQGTGELFF
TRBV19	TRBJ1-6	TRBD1	TGTGCCAGTAGATACAGGGGTCGGTCCTATAATTCACCCCTCCACTTT	CASRYRGRSYNSPLHF
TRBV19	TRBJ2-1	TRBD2	TGTGCCAGTAGTATAGATGCGGGAGCGGGAGAATACAATGAGCAGTTCTTC	CASSIDAGAGEYNEQFF
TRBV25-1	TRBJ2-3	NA	TGTGCCAGCAGCCCTCTGTCAACTGGTTCGAGCACAGATACGCAGTATTTT	CASSPLSTGSSTDTQYF
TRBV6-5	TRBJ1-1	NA	TGTGCCAGCAGTTACTCGCCGGGGGTTGAAGCTTTCTTT	CASSYSPGVEAFF
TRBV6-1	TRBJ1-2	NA	TGTGCCAGCAGTGAAATGACAGGTCACGATGGCTACACCTTC	CASSEMTGHDGYTF
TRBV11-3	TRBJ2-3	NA	TGTGCCAGCAGCGAAAGCGCGATCCCCACAGATACGCAGTATTTT	CASSESAIPTDTQYF
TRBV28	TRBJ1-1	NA	TGTGCCAGCAGTTTAGGGAGCAGGGGCGCGAACACTGAAGCTTTCTTT	CASSLGSRGANTEAFF
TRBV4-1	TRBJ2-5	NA	TGCGCCAGCAGCCCGCGGGACTTCATCCAAGAGACCCAGTACTTC	CASSPRDFIQETQYF
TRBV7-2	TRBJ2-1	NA	TGTGCCAGCAGCGCTGGTCCCCCTACCCTTACCTACAATGAGCAGTTCTTC	CASSAGPPTLTYNEQFF
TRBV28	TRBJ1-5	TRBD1	TGTGCCAGCAGTCTAGACAGGGGCCAGAGGCCCCAGCATTTT	CASSLDRGQRPQHF
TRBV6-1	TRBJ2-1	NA	TGTGCCAGCAGGACTAACAGGGATTCCTACAATGAGCAGTTCTTC	CASRTNRDSYNEQFF
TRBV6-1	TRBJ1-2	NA	TGTGCCAGCAGTGAAGGAGGGCGGAGTGGCTACACCTTC	CASSEGGRSGYTF
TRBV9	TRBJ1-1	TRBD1	TGTGCCAGCAGCGTCCTACAGGGGGGAGGGACTGAAGCTTTCTTT	CASSVLQGGGTEAFF
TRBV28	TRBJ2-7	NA	TGTGCCAGCAGAGCGCCAGGGAACGAGCAGTACTTC	CASRAPGNEQYF
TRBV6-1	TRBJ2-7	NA	TGTGCCAGCAGTGAAGGAAGTGGGACACCATCCTACGAGCAGTACTTC	CASSEGSGTPSYEQYF
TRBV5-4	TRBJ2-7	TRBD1	TGTGCCAGCAGCCGGGGACAGGATTTATACGAGCAGTACTTC	CASSRGQDLYEQYF
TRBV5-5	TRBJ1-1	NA	TGTGCCAGCAGCTTCCGGGACACTGGAGCTTTCTTT	CASSFRDTGAFF
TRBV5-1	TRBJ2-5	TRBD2	TGCGCCAGCAGCAGAGGACCCTCTCTAGCGGACCAAGAGACCCAGTACTTC	CASSRGPSLADQETQYF
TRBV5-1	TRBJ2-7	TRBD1	TGCGCCAGCAGCCCGCGACAGGGGGAATTACCCTACGAGCAGTACTTC	CASSPRQGELPYEQYF
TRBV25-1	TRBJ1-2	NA	TGTGCCAGCAGCGACAGCAACTATGGCTACACCTTC	CASSDSNYGYTF
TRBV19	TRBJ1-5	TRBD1	TGTGCCAGTAGTTTATTACAGGGGATTAGCAATCAGCCCCAGCATTTT	CASSLLQGISNQPQHF
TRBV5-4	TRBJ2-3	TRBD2	TGTGCCAGCAGCACCGGGACTAGCGGGGGTGATACGCAGTATTTT	CASSTGTSGGDTQYF
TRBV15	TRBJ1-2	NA	TGTGCCACCAGCAGAATACTACAGGTCAACTATGGCTACACCTTC	CATSRILQVNYGYTF
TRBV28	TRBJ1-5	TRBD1	TGTGCCAGTAGACAGGGAGGCAGCAATCAGCCCCAGCATTTT	CASRQGGSNQPQHF
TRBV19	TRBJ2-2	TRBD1	TGTGCCACACAAAGAAACAGGGGGCTGGGGACCGGGGAGCTGTTTTTT	CATQRNRGLGTGELFF
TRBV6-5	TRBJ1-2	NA	TGTGCCAGCAGTTACTCGCCAGGGGACAGCTACACCTTC	CASSYSPGDSYTF
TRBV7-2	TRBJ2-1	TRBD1	TGTGCCAGCAGCCCCGGGACAGGTTACAATGATGAGCAGTTCTTC	CASSPGTGYNDEQFF
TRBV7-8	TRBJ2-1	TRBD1	TGTGCCAGCAGCTTAGATTCCCAGGGGGCGAATGAGCAGTTCTTC	CASSLDSQGANEQFF
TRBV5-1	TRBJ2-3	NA	TGCGCCAGCAGCTTCGAGACTCGCACAGATACGCAGTATTTT	CASSFETRTDTQYF
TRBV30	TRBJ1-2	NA	TGTGCCTGGAGTCCGGCCGGGGGGAACTATGGCTACACCTTC	CAWSPAGGNYGYTF
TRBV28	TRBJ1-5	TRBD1	TGTGCCAGCAGTTTAAACAGGGGGCTTCAGCCCCAGCATTTT	CASSLNRGLQPQHF
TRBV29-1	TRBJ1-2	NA	TGCAGCGTTGTCCCCCTCCTGACACATAACTATGGCTACACCTTC	CSVVPLLTHNYGYTF
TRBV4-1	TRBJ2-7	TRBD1	TGCGCCAGCAGCCAAGAAAGGGACAGAGGCTACGAGCAGTACTTC	CASSQERDRGYEQYF
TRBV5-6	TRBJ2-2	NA	TGTGCCAGCAGCCCTGACAACGAATTTAACACCGGGGAGCTGTTTTTT	CASSPDNEFNTGELFF
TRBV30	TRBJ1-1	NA	TGTGCCTGGACATCAGGGGCTGAAGCTTTCTTT	CAWTSGAEAFF
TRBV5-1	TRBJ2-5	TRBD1	TGCGCCAGCAGCTTGGAGGGGGCGAGACAAGAGACCCAGTACTTC	CASSLEGARQETQYF
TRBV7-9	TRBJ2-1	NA	TGTGCCAGCAGCGGCTACCGGGGGAGCTCCTACAATGAGCAGTTCTTC	CASSGYRGSSYNEQFF
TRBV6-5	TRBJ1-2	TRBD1	TGTGCCAGCAGCCGCGACAGGGGGCACCGGGGCTACACCTTC	CASSRDRGHRGYTF
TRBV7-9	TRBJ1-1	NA	TGTGCCAGCAGCTCTGACAGGGAAGCTTTCTTT	CASSSDREAFF
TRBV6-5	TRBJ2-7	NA	TGTGCCAGCAGATCCTTCTACGAGCAGTACTTC	CASRSFYEQYF